The 22 T cell receptor beta chains in this list originate from one sample, sequenced in a study of response to subunit inactivated influenza vaccine. TCRdb passed the RT-PCR reads through MiXCR, listing each CDR3 protein once. The table lists around 480,000 distinct CDR3 sequences, 9.5% to 13% of them singletons. The source was PBMCs from blood, collected 45 days after vaccination. Receptors originate from a man in his forties or fifties who received an inactivated influenza vaccine.

This clonotype was seen only a few times. A single base separates this from a much larger clone, so it may be a read error. The chain couples TRBV7-2 to TRBJ2-1, with 7 bases matching TRBD2. This CDR3 is built from 13 residues. Germline CDR1 is SGHTA and CDR2 is FQGNSA. Germline trimming cut 1 base from V and 7 bases from J; bases unmatched to any gene: 1. CDR3 sequence (DNA): TGTGCCAGCAGCTTAGTCGGGAGGAATGAGCAGTTCTTC. This translates into CASSLVGRNEQFF.

This clonotype was recorded a few times. The chain carries TRBV7-4 and TRBJ1-5; TRBD1 is a possible D gene (6 bases). The CDR3 consists of 14 residues. V gave up 3 bases and J gave up 5 bases, with 11 bases separating them. Germline CDR1 SGHVT, CDR2 SQSDAQ. In DNA, the CDR3 is TGTGCCAGCAGCTTGGGGGGCGCCTATCAGCCCCAGCATTTT. Translated, it gives CASSLGGAYQPQHF.

Here the CDR3 reads CASSSVVGLTDTQYF. The CDR3 DNA is TGCGCCAGCAGCTCGGTGGTGGGGCTTACAGATACGCAGTATTTT. The genes are TRBV5-1 and TRBJ2-3; possibly TRBD1 for D (5 bases). Germline lookup yields CDR1 SGHRS and CDR2 YFSETQ. There are 15 residues in the CDR3. V lost 3 bases to trimming and J lost 3 bases, with 14 bases between them.

This clonotype was found many times. This chain joins TRBV29-1 and TRBJ2-7; D possibly matches TRBD1 or TRBD2 (5 bases each). Trimming removed 3 bases at V and 4 bases at J, with 10 bases between. CDR1 is SQVTM and CDR2 is ANQGSEA in the germline V gene. The CDR3 spans 12 residues. CDR3 DNA sequence: TGCAGCGTTGAGGGGACCGATTACGAGCAGTACTTC. Translating it yields CSVEGTDYEQYF.

This clonotype was picked up one time. A much larger clone is a single base away; this may be a read error. The chain recombines TRBV7-9 with TRBJ1-5; D might be TRBD1 (6 bases). The CDR3 runs to 14 residues. V gave up 5 bases and J gave up 7 bases, with 15 bases separating them. Looked up from germline, CDR1 is SEHNR and CDR2 is FQNEAQ (reference sequence). The CDR3 bases are TGTGCCAGCAGCGCCACAGGGACGGGCCAGCCCCAGCATTTT. This translates into CASSATGTGQPQHF.

At least ten counts were recorded for this clonotype. CDR3 in amino acids: CAWSLTGVYEQYF. The CDR3 DNA reads TGTGCCTGGAGTCTTACAGGAGTCTACGAGCAGTACTTC. The rearrangement uses TRBV30 and TRBJ2-7; tentative D call: TRBD1 (5 bases). The germline CDR1 and CDR2 sequences are GTSNPN and SVGIG (reference sequence). V lost 2 bases to trimming and J lost 3 bases, with 11 bases between them. This CDR3 is built from 13 residues.

This chain uses TRBV20-1 with TRBJ1-1; D is possibly TRBD1 (6 bases). CDR1 and CDR2 (germline): DFQATT, SNEGSKA (reference sequence). CDR3 length: 14 amino acids. Trimming removed 4 bases at V and 4 bases at J, with 16 bases between. The CDR3: CSANIQGIGTEAFF. CDR3 coding DNA: TGCAGTGCTAACATCCAGGGGATTGGCACTGAAGCTTTCTTT.

Only one count was recorded for this clonotype. An end of the junction does not agree with germline; a read error may underlie this. This chain connects TRBV28 to TRBJ2-1; 9 bases match TRBD2. The length of the CDR3 is 18 residues. Germline lookup yields CDR1 MDHEN and CDR2 SYDVKM. The CDR3, as DNA: TGTGCCAGCAGCATACACAACCTGCGGGAGGGTTATTACAATAAGCAGTTCTTC. It encodes CASSIHNLREGYYNKQFF.

This clonotype has ten or more counts. The chain couples TRBV6-2 or TRBV6-3 to TRBJ1-1; D is unclear. Trimming pared 5 bases from V and 1 base from J, leaving 5 bases between. Germline V gene lookup returns CDR1 MNHEY and CDR2 SVGEGT. The CDR3 is 12 amino acids. CDR3 region: CASSRQNTEAFF. CDR3 sequence (DNA): TGTGCCAGCAGTCGACAGAACACTGAAGCTTTCTTT.

The chain employs TRBV6-2 or TRBV6-3 and TRBJ2-7; 7 bases line up with TRBD1. V gave up 6 bases and J gave up 3 bases; unmatched junction bases: 8. Germline-derived CDR1 and CDR2 are MNHEY and SVGEGT. The CDR3 covers 14 residues. The CDR3 DNA sequence: TGTGCCAGCAGCCCGTTGACAGGGAACTACGAGCAGTACTTC. As protein: CASSPLTGNYEQYF.

The chain is built from TRBV7-9 and TRBJ2-3, with D possibly being TRBD1 (6 bases). Germline V gene sequence: CDR1 SEHNR, CDR2 FQNEAQ (reference sequence). Deletions cut 5 bases from V and 2 bases from J, with 14 bases between. The CDR3 spans 15 residues. The CDR3 reads CASSITGQFTDTQYF. CDR3 sequence (DNA): TGTGCCAGCAGCATAACTGGACAGTTCACAGATACGCAGTATTTT.

This clonotype was detected ten times or more. Just one base apart from a much larger clone, this may be a read error. The rearrangement joins TRBV7-6 to TRBJ2-7; TRBD2 aligns across 14 bases. The CDR3 length is 15 residues. With 5 bases clipped from V and 6 bases from J, the junction kept 6 bases outside the gene matches. From germline, CDR1 is SGHVS and CDR2 FNYEAQ. CDR3 sequence (DNA): TGTGCCAGCAGCACAAGACTAGCGGGGGGGCTCGAGCAGTACTTC. Translation gives CASSTRLAGGLEQYF.

The J gene is TRBJ1-1, the V gene TRBV4-3, with 10 bases aligning to TRBD1. After removal of 0 bases from V and 3 bases from J, the junction contained 4 bases not matched to a gene. CDR1 LGHNA and CDR2 YSLEER come from the germline V gene. The CDR3 spans 16 residues. DNA for the CDR3: TGCGCCAGCAGCCAAGACCCCGGGACAGGGGACACTGAAGCTTTCTTT. Its protein is CASSQDPGTGDTEAFF.

This clonotype occurred a few times. The CDR3 sequence is CASSTIYGYEQYF. The CDR3 nucleotides read TGTGCCAGCAGTACGATTTACGGGTACGAGCAGTACTTC. The V gene is TRBV6-1, the J gene TRBJ2-7, with D unresolved. The germline V gene encodes CDR1 MNHNS and CDR2 SASEGT. The CDR3 sequence is 13 residues long. Trimming shortened V by 5 bases and J by 4 bases, and 12 bases separated the two germline ends.

There are many counts of this clonotype. V and J are TRBV20-1 and TRBJ2-3; 9 bases are a match to TRBD1. CDR3 length: 13 amino acids. V was clipped by 8 bases and J by 2 bases; unmatched bases: 5. Germline assignment: CDR1 DFQATT and CDR2 SNEGSKA (reference sequence). CDR3 sequence (DNA): TGCAGTTCTTGGACAGGGGACACAGATACGCAGTATTTT. Translating it yields CSSWTGDTDTQYF.

This clonotype was detected ten times or more. V usage is TRBV29-1 and J usage is TRBJ2-7; perhaps D is TRBD1 or TRBD2 (5 bases each). V gave up 7 bases and J gave up 0 bases, with 13 bases separating them. The germline V gene has CDR1 SQVTM and CDR2 ANQGSEA. The CDR3 length is 13 residues. This CDR3 reads CSARDGDSYEQYF. In DNA form, the CDR3 reads TGCAGCGCCCGGGACGGAGACTCCTACGAGCAGTACTTC.

Many counts were recorded for this clonotype. The chain is built from TRBV7-2 and TRBJ2-1, with TRBD2 identical over 9 bases. The CDR3 consists of 16 residues. CDR1 SGHTA and CDR2 FQGNSA come from the germline V gene. Trimming at V came to 4 bases and at J to 2 bases, leaving 6 bases not matched to a gene. The DNA of the CDR3 is TGTGCCAGCAGCTACGCTGGACTAGCGACCTACAATGAGCAGTTCTTC. This codes for CASSYAGLATYNEQFF.

The V call is TRBV5-1, the J call TRBJ2-7, with TRBD1 as a possible D gene (5 bases). Germline values: CDR1 SGHRS, CDR2 YFSETQ. V lost 0 bases, J lost 4 bases, and 23 bases lay in between. CDR3 size: 18 residues. CDR3 sequence reads: CASSLGAQATRGFYEQYF. The CDR3 DNA reads as TGCGCCAGCAGCTTGGGTGCACAGGCCACAAGGGGATTTTACGAGCAGTACTTC.

This clonotype has ten or more counts. This chain joins TRBV7-6 and TRBJ2-7; tentatively, D is TRBD2 (6 bases). V gave up 2 bases and J gave up 2 bases, with 13 bases separating them. Germline-derived CDR1 and CDR2 are SGHVS and FNYEAQ. CDR3 length: 15 residues. CDR3 protein: CASSLTGEETYEQYF. As DNA, the CDR3 is TGTGCCAGCAGCTTAACGGGAGAGGAAACCTACGAGCAGTACTTC.

This clonotype was counted between two and nine times. V gene TRBV5-6 combines with J gene TRBJ2-7; 8 positions agree with TRBD2. From germline, CDR1 is SGHDT and CDR2 YYEEEE. The CDR3 is made up of 15 amino acids. The trim removed 3 bases at V and 3 bases at J, leaving 8 bases unmatched. Here the CDR3 reads CASSSRRGAYYEQYF. CDR3 DNA sequence: TGTGCCAGCAGCTCCAGGCGGGGGGCTTACTACGAGCAGTACTTC.

This clonotype was recorded a few times. This rearrangement joins TRBV12-3 or TRBV12-4 to TRBJ2-7; D possibly uses TRBD1 or TRBD2 (5 bases each). This CDR3 has 12 amino acids. The V end lost 6 bases, the J end lost 5 bases, and 11 bases lay between the germline ends. The CDR3 DNA reads as TGTGCCAGCAGAGCAGGGAGCCACGAGCAGTACTTC. It codes for CASRAGSHEQYF.

There are many counts of this clonotype. The DNA of the CDR3 is TGCAGTGCTAGAAAGACAGGGGCTCCCGGGGAGCTGTTTTTT. This encodes CSARKTGAPGELFF. The rearrangement uses TRBV20-1 and TRBJ2-2; 8 bases map to TRBD1. This CDR3 has 14 residues. J lost 6 bases, V lost 2 bases, and 5 bases had no gene match. The V gene's germline CDR1 is DFQATT and CDR2 SNEGSKA (reference sequence).